Described below is a single T cell receptor (beta chain) sequence and its context. This clonotype was detected ten times or more. Its antigen is still unknown. No base-level quality is on record; no much larger clone is a single base apart. The sample belongs to a study of T cells in Graves' hyperthyroidism and ophthalmopathy (dated by TCRdb to 2018 to 2020). Background on the whole study: Peripheral blood samples were taken at the time of initial diagnosis, prior to any treatment. The 90 or so discovery patients were randomly split 7:3 into training and test sets. To identify TCR V-J signatures that set the groups apart, the researchers used a discovery cohort of approximately 98 patients, made up of around 42 with Graves' ophthalmopathy and some 60 with stable Graves' hyperthyroidism. In addition, the study compared T-cell repertoires in thyroid tissue and in blood from a handful of Graves' hyperthyroidism patients. After sampling, hyperthyroidism patients received methimazole starting at 30 mg daily, and ophthalmopathy patients received high-dose intravenous methylprednisolone. An independent validation cohort of under 20 hyperthyroidism patients and 17 patients who later progressed to ophthalmopathy tested prospective prediction of ophthalmopathy. TCR Vbeta CDR3 sequencing of some 140 peripheral blood samples (roughly 41 ophthalmopathy, around 80 hyperthyroidism and around 17 progressor patients) is reported in the paper.

Overall study outcomes, separate from this receptor: Most expanded thyroid clonotypes (frequency above 0.001) were also detected in blood, a finding suggesting that blood repertoires may reflect thyroid immune responses. In validation, the model predicted progression to ophthalmopathy a median of around six months before onset, with over 60% sensitivity and 72.22% specificity. A model built on a 13 V-J signature distinguished ophthalmopathy from stable hyperthyroidism, reaching around 90% sensitivity and about 81% specificity in cross-validation and 80%/75% in testing. No statistical method was used to set the sample size in advance, and investigators knew the group allocation.

The CDR3 measures 20 amino acids from cysteine to phenylalanine. Only the CDR3 DNA stays, 60 bases, in frame from base 1. CDR1 and CDR2, looked up from the germline V gene (reference sequence), are WNHNN and SYGVQD. V trim: 4 bases; J trim: 1 base; unmatched bases: 19. Hyperthyroidism patients were newly diagnosed, had a disease duration of under 2 months, and were aged 18 to 65 years. Any patient with an uncontrolled infection, another autoimmune disease, pregnancy or lactation was excluded. Diagnoses were based on clinical symptoms, serum thyroxine and TRAb, thyroid ultrasound and orbital computed tomography. For progressor patients, blood was drawn at the first diagnosis of hyperthyroidism, before any ophthalmopathy symptoms had appeared. PBMCs were isolated from 7.5 to 10 ml of fresh peripheral blood by Ficoll-Paque density gradient centrifugation. Progressor patients were first diagnosed with Graves' hyperthyroidism and then developed ophthalmopathy during follow-up. Trizol reagent was used to extract total RNA, and RNA quality was then checked on an Agilent 2100 Bioanalyzer.

Amplification of TCR beta CDR3 regions was carried out from RNA transcripts. The TCR CDR3 was subjected to a first round of RT-PCR using the HTBI primer set and the Qiagen OneStep RT-PCR kit. The libraries were constructed in a second round of multiplex PCR and then size-selected and purified. The libraries were sequenced on an Illumina HiSeq2000 using paired-end 100 bp reads. The original methods were these. Raw data were processed with SOAPnuke, discarding reads with adapters, uncalled bases, mean Phred below 15, or no exact constant-primer or identifier match. COPE v1.2.5 was used to merge high-quality paired reads, and clonotypes were defined as unique nucleotide sequences. MiTCR v1.1 was used to align clonotypes to the IMGT TRBV, TRBD and TRBJ reference segments. Only V-J combinations with frequency above 0.0001, covering 99% to 99.2% of repertoires, were analysed. The TCS score was defined as F50 (clonal expansion) divided by E x V (chaos), with BLOSUM62-based TCRdist calculated between CDR3 peptides within each V-J. Welch's t-statistics and random forest reduced roughly 530 V-J features to about 12, which were used in a naive Bayes classifier (R e1071). Through fastp at Q25 and MiXCR, TCRdb rebuilt clones from the public reads, retaining in-frame beta chains. Every distinct CDR3 protein forms one entry, paired with its most common genes and DNA. TCRdb's processing, not the authors' own work, is the source of the V and J calls. This sample is represented by around 700,000 distinct CDR3 sequences; around 20% of them were singletons. The ten largest account for approximately 16% of the sample.

Material for sequencing was blood. This TCR derives from a woman in her forties or fifties with Graves' hyperthyroidism that later progressed to Graves' ophthalmopathy. The chain uses TRBV10-1 and TRBJ1-5, with 7 middle bases fitting TRBD1. The CDR3 region reads CASSVKGQDPLNSSNQPQHF. The DNA sequence is given as TGCGCCAGCAGTGTAAAAGGACAGGACCCTTTAAATTCGAGCAATCAGCCCCAGCATTTT.